This TCR beta chain was obtained from a study of cytomegalovirus exposure and HLA in healthy donors. Background on the study: Earlier, 100 million to 130 million unique TCR beta sequences were recovered from approximately 180 million T cells by an analysis.

The PCR ran on 60 Vbeta and 13 Jbeta primers. Assay: immunoSEQ multiplex PCR; the TCRdb copy retains only in-frame clones and omits some. The sample has some 130,000 clones, 80% seen once. Study-level findings and limits: Certain indistinguishable V segments, among them TRBV6-2 and TRBV6-3, were excluded. The authors later found TCR association rates varying by HLA locus, with DRB1 most and HLA-C fewest.

The CDR3 spans 16 residues. Germline V gene lookup returns CDR1 MRHNA and CDR2 SNTAGT. With V trimmed by 3 bases and J by 1 base, 2 bases remained unmatched. This clone showed up just once. Antigen: not known. The chain couples TRBV6-4 to TRBJ2-3, with TRBD2 matching 12 bases. This clonotype originated in a man aged 25-40 years in good health and CMV-seronegative. The sequenced material came from PBMCs. The CDR3 sequence: CASSERTSGGTDTQYF. The DNA for the CDR3 is TGTGCCAGCAGTGAGAGGACTAGCGGGGGCACAGATACGCAGTATTTT.